This TCR beta chain was identified in a study of PD-1 blockade in classical Hodgkin lymphoma. Study-wide points: Baseline diversity in complete responders resembled that of newly diagnosed patients. Exclusion applied to patients who initiated nivolumab less than 1 year following ASCT.

Assay used: immunoSEQ multiplex PCR; TCRdb lists only in-frame clones, some missing. This sample has tens of thousands of clones, with roughly nine tenths found just once. Each patient experienced a relapse that followed autologous stem cell transplantation, and brentuximab vedotin exposure varied. Classification of best responses gave complete response, partial response or progressive disease. Germline CDR1 and CDR2: MNHNY and SVGAGI (reference sequence). CDR3 length: 14 residues. The V gene lost 2 bases and the J gene lost 0 bases, with 7 bases spanning the gap. Of note for this clone: Its antigen is undetermined.

This rearrangement joins TRBV6-6 to TRBJ1-1, with D possibly TRBD1 on 5 matching bases. The clonotype originates from a human donor with classical Hodgkin lymphoma. Sequences were derived from peripheral blood mononuclear cells (PBMCs), sampled before the second cycle of nivolumab. CDR3 sequence (DNA): TGTGCCAGCAGTTACGGGGGATTGAACACTGAAGCTTTCTTT. Protein product: CASSYGGLNTEAFF.